The present entry profiles one TCR beta chain with its context. It lacks a known antigen. No qualities accompany the bases; no much larger clone lies one base away. The intended sense of this specimen's time point label: baseline, week 1 (first vaccination visit). This specimen's treatment or condition label, per the study, means: pre-vaccination baseline after standard-of-care therapy. The donors had newly diagnosed IDH1-mutant astrocytomas of WHO grade 3 or 4 that showed loss of nuclear ATRX. The samples were drawn from NOA16, a multicentre, single-arm, open-label phase I trial in Germany that tested a mutant IDH1 peptide vaccine in humans for the first time. Visit V03 blood draws served as the baseline sample for immunogenicity testing. Genomic DNA for TCRB sequencing was extracted from EDTA blood using the DNeasy Blood and Tissue Kit. The library was prepared using the immunoSEQ multiplex PCR assay. Following the manufacturer's protocol, the hsTCRB Kit was used to amplify rearranged TCR beta chain sequences. TCRB libraries were sequenced on an Illumina MiSeq. Regarding the original processing steps: Demultiplexing, trimming and gene mapping were performed with the kit vendor's proprietary platform. In its TCRdb copy, this immuneACCESS table keeps in-frame sequences only and misses some clones. Where compared with another copy, unresolved V genes explain less than half of these, and the others have no known cause. The V and J calls and clone size are taken from that table; D and trimming were inferred from the DNA. The sample table shows some 68,000 clones, and 79% are seen once. Together, the top ten hold around 8.5% of the sample.

Including the terminal cysteine and phenylalanine, the CDR3 comprises 16 residues. Only the CDR3 region is kept as DNA, spanning 48 bases read in frame from base 1. V is pared back by 4 bases and J by 3 bases, with 18 bases lying between the germline termini. Via the germline V gene, CDR1 is MNHEY and CDR2 SVGAGI. The record originates from a study of a mutant IDH1 vaccine in newly diagnosed glioma (dated by TCRdb to about 2021). With regard to the full study: Of the 25 to 40 patients who were treated, approximately 60% were male and around 40% were female, and the mean age was around 40 years. Peripheral blood was drawn at six visits: V03 (baseline), V05, V07, V10, V12 and V13. Longitudinal TCRB deep sequencing was performed for some 25 treated patients wherever samples were available for exploratory analyses. Prior to enrollment, patients had been given standard therapy consisting of radiotherapy alone, temozolomide alone, or radiochemotherapy with temozolomide, with the combination given to most patients. Broad study findings and their caveats: Pseudoprogression appeared unrelated to alterations in the top peripheral T cell clonotypes detected by TCRB sequencing. Immune responses induced by the vaccine were seen in around 93% of patients across multiple MHC alleles. The authors noted that analyses of patient blood samples could not be reproduced because of sample limitations. Availability determined which PBMC samples were chosen for TCRB deep sequencing.

The sequences come from PBMCs, collected from a glioma patient treated with radiotherapy, temozolomide or both. Recombination connected TRBV6-5 to TRBJ1-2; a tentative D match to TRBD1 spans 5 bases. This clonotype was sampled from a man aged 50-60 years with glioma. The DNA reads as follows: TGTGCCAGCAGTTGGGGACGGGATCTCCGAGACTATGGCTACACCTTC. The resulting protein is CASSWGRDLRDYGYTF.